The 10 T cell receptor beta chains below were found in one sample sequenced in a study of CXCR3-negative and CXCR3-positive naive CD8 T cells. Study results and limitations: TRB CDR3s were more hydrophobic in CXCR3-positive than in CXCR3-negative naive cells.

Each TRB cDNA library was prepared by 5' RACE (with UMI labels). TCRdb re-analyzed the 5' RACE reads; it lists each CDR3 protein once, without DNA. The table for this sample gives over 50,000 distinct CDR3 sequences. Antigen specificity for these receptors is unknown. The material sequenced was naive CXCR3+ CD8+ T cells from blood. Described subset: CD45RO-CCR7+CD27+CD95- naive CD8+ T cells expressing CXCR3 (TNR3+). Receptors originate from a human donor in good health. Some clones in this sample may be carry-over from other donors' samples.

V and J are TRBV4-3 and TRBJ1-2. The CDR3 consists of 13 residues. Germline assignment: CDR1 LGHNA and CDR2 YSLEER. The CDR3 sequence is CASSQVLGHGYTF.

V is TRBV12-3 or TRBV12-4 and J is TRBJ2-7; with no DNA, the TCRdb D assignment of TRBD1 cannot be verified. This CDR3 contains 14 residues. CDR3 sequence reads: CASSPGTRTYEQYF.

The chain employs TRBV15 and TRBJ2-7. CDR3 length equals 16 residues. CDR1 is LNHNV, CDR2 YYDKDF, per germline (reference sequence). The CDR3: CATRGSVLISSYEQYF.

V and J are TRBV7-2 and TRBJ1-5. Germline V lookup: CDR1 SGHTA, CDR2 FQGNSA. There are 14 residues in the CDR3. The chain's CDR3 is CASSPEGVFQPQHF.

The CDR3 is CASSLGWQTTSGNTIYF. The V call is TRBV7-6, the J call TRBJ1-3. The germline V gene has CDR1 SGHVS and CDR2 FNYEAQ. CDR3 length: 17 amino acids.

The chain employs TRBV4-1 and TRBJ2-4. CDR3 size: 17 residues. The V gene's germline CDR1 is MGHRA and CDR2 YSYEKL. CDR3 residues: CASSQGGEFETKNIQYF.

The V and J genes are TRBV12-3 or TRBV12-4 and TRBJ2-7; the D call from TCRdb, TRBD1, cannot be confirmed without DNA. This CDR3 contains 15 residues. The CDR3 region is CASSLNPTGFYEQYF.

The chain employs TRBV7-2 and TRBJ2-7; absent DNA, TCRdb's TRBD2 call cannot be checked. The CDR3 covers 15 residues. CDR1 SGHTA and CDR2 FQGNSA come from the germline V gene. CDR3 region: CASSPIGLDSYEQYF.

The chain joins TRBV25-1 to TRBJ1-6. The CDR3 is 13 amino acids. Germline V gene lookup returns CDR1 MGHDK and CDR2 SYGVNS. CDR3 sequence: CASSGLEYLTLHF. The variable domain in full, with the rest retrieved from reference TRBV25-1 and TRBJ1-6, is EADIYQTPRYLVIGTGKKITLECSQTMGHDKMYWYQQDPGMELHLIHYSYGVNSTEKGDLSSESTVSRIRTEHFPLTLESARPSHTSQYLCASSGLEYLTLHFGNGTRLTVT.

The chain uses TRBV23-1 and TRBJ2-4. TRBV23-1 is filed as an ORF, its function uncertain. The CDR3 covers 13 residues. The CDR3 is CASSRVAKNIQYF.